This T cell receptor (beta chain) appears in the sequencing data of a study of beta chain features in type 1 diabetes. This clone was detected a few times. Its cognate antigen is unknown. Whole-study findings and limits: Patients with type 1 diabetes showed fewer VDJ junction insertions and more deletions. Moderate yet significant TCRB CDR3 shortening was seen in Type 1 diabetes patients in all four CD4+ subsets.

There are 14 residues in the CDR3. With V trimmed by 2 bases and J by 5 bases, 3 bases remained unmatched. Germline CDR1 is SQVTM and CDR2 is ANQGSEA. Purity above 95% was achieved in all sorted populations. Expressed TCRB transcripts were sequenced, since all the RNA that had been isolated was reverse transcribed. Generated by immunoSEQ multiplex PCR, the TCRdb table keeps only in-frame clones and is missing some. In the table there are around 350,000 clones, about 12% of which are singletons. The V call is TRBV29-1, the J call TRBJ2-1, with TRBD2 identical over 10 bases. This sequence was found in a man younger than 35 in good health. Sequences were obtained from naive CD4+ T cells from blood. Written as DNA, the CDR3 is TGCAGCGTTGAATGGACTAGCGGTAACAATGAGCAGTTCTTC. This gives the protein CSVEWTSGNNEQFF.